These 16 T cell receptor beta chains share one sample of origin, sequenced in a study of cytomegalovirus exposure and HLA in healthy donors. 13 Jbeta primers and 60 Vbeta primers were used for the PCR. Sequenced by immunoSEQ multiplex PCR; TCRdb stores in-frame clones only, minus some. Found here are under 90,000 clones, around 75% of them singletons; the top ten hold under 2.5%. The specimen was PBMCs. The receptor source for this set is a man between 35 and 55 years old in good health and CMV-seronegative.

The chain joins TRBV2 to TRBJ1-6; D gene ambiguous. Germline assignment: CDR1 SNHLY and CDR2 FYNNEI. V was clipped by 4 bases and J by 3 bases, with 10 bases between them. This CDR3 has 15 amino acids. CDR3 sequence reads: CASSAWADYNSPLHF. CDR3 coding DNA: TGTGCCAGCAGTGCTTGGGCAGACTATAATTCACCCCTCCACTTT.

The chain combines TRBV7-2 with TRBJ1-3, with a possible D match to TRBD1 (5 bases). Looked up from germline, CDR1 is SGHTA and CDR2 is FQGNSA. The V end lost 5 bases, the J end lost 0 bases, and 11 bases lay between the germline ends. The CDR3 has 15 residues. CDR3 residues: CASSATAHSGNTIYF. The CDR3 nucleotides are TGTGCCAGCAGCGCGACAGCTCACTCTGGAAACACCATATATTTT.

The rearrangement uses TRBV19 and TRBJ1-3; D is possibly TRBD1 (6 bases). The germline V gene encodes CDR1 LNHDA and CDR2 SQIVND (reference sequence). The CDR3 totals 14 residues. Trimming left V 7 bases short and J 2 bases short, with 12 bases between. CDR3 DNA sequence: TGTGCCAGTATTGGGGGGGCAACTGGAAACACCATATATTTT. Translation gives CASIGGATGNTIYF.

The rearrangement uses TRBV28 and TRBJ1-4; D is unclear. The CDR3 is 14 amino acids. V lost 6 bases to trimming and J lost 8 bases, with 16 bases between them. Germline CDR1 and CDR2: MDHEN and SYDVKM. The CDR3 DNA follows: TGTGCCAGCAGACTTCTTTCAGGTGGCGAAAAACTGTTTTTT. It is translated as CASRLLSGGEKLFF. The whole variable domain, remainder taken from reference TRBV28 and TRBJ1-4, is DVKVTQSSRYLVKRTGEKVFLECVQDMDHENMFWYRQDPGLGLRLIYFSYDVKMKEKGDIPEGYSVSREKKERFSLILESASTNQTSMYLCASRLLSGGEKLFFGSGTQLSVL.

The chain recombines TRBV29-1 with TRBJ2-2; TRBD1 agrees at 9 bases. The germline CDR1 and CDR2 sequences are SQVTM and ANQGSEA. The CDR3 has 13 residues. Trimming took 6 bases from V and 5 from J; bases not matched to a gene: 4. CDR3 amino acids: CSVGTGRTGELFF. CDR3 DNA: TGCAGCGTAGGGACAGGGAGAACCGGGGAGCTGTTTTTT.

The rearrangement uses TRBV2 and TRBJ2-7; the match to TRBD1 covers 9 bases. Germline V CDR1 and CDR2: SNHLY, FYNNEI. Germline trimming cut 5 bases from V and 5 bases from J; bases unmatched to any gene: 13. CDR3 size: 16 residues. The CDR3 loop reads CASSKSPGTGQNEQYF. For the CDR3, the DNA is TGTGCCAGCAGTAAATCCCCCGGGACAGGGCAGAACGAGCAGTACTTC.

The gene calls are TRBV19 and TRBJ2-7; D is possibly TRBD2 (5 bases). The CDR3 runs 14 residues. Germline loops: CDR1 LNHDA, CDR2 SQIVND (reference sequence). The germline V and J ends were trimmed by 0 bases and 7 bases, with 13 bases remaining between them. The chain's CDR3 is CASSIDEGLGEQYF. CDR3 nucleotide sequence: TGTGCCAGTAGTATAGATGAGGGCCTGGGGGAGCAGTACTTC.

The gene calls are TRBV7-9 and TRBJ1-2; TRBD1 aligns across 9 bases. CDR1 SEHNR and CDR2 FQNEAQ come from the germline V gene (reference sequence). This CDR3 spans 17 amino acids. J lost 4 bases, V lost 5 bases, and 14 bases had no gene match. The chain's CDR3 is CASSPRDRVEGSYGYTF. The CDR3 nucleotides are TGTGCCAGCAGCCCCCGGGACAGGGTTGAGGGATCCTATGGCTACACCTTC.

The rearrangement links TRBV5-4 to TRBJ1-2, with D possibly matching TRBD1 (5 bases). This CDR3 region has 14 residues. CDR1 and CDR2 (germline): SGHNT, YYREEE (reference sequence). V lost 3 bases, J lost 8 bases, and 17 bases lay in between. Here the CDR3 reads CASSSLVRGLGYTF. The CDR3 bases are TGTGCCAGCAGCTCCCTGGTGCGGGGGTTGGGCTACACCTTC. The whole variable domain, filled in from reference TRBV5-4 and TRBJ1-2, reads ETGVTQSPTHLIKTRGQQVTLRCSSQSGHNTVSWYQQALGQGPQFIFQYYREEENGRGNFPPRFSGLQFPNYSSELNVNALELDDSALYLCASSSLVRGLGYTFGSGTRLTVV.

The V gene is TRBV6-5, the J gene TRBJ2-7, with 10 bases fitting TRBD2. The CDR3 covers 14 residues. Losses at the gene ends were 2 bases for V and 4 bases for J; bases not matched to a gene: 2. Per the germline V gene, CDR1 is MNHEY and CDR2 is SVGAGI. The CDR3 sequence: CASSYELAGYEQYF. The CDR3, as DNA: TGTGCCAGCAGTTACGAACTAGCGGGGTACGAGCAGTACTTC.

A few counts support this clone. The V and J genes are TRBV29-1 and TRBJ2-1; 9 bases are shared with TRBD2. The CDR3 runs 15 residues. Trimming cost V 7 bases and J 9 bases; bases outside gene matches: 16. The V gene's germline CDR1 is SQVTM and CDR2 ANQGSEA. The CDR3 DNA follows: TGCAGCGCTCATTTAGCGGGGGCGAACTACTTTGAGCAGTTCTTC. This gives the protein CSAHLAGANYFEQFF.

The chain's CDR3 is CASSLGEGALSEAFF. CDR3 coding DNA: TGTGCCAGCAGTTTAGGGGAAGGGGCTCTCTCTGAAGCTTTCTTT. The chain employs TRBV28 and TRBJ1-1; D may be TRBD1 (5 bases). The germline gives CDR1 MDHEN, CDR2 SYDVKM. Trimming removed 2 bases at V and 6 bases at J, with 16 bases between. The CDR3 has 15 residues.

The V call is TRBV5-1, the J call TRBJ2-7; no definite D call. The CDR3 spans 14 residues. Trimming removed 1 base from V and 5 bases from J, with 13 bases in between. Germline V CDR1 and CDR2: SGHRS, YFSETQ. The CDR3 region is CASSLLTVLDEQYF. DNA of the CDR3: TGCGCCAGCAGCTTGCTTACAGTCTTAGACGAGCAGTACTTC.

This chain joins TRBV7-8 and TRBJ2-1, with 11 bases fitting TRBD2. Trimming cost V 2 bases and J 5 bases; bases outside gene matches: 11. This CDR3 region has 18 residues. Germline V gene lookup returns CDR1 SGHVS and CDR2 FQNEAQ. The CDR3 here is CASSLFRTSGSLNNEQFF. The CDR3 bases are TGTGCCAGCAGCTTATTTCGAACTAGCGGGAGTTTGAACAATGAGCAGTTCTTC.

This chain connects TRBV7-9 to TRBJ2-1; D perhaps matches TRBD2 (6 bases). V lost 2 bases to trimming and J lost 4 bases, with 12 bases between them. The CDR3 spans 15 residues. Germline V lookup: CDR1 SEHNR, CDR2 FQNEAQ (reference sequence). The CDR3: CASSLLPGGYNEQFF. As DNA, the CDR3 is TGTGCCAGCAGCTTATTACCCGGGGGTTACAATGAGCAGTTCTTC.

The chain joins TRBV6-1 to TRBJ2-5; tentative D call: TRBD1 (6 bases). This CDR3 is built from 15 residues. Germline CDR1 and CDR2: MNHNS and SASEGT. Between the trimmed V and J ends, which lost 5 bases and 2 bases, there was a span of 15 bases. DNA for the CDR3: TGTGCCAGCAGTCACCCAGGGGCAGCACAAGAGACCCAGTACTTC. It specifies CASSHPGAAQETQYF.